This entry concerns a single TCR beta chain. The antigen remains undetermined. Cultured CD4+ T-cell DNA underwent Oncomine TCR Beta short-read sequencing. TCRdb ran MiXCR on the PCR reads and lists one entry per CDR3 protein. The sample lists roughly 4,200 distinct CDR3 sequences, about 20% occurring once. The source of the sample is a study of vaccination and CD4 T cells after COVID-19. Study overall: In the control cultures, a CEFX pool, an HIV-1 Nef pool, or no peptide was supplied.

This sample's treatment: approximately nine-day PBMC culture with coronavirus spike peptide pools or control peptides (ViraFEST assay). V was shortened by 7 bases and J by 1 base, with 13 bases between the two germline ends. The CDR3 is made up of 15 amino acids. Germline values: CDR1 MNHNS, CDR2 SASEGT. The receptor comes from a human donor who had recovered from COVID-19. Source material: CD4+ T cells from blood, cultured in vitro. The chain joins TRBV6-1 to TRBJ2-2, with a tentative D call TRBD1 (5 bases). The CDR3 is CASTLRQGNTGELFF. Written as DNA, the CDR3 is TGTGCCAGCACTTTGAGGCAGGGGAACACCGGGGAGCTGTTTTTT.